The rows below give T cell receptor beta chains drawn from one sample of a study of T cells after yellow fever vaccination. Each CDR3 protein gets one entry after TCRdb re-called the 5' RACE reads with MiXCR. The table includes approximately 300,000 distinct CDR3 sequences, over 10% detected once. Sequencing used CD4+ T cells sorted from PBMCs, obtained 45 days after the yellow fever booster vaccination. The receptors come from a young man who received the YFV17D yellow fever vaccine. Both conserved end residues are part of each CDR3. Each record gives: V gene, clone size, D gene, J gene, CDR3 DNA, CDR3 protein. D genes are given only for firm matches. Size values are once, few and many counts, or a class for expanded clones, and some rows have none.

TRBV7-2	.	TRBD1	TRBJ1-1	TGTGCCAGCAGAGAAGACAGGGAGTACACTGAAGCTTTCTTT	CASREDREYTEAFF
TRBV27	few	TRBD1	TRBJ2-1	TGTGCCAGCAGTTTACGAGGACAGGGGGCTAACAATGAGCAGTTCTTC	CASSLRGQGANNEQFF
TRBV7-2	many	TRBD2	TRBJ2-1	TGTGCCAGCAGCTTCCTAGCGGGAAGACGGGCCTATGAGCAGTTCTTC	CASSFLAGRRAYEQFF
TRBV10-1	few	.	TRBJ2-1	TGCGCCAGCAGCTCGGGAGAAATTAGTAATGAGCAGTTCTTC	CASSSGEISNEQFF
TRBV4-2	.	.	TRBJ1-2	TGTGCCAGCAGCCAAGGTGGAGGGTTGAACTATGGCTACACCTTC	CASSQGGGLNYGYTF
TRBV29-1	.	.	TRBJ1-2	TGCAGCGTTGACCGGGGGGCGACGACTAACTATGGCTACACCTTC	CSVDRGATTNYGYTF
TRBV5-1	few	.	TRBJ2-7	TGCGCCAGCAGCTTGACAGGCGGGTCGGGAGCCGAGCAGTACTTC	CASSLTGGSGAEQYF
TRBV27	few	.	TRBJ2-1	TGTGCCAGCAGTTTTTTGGGGTTTGAGCAGTTCTTC	CASSFLGFEQFF
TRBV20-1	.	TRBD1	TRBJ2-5	TGCAGTGCGAGAAAAACCGGGACAGGGGTGGGGACAGAGACCCAGTACTTC	CSARKTGTGVGTETQYF
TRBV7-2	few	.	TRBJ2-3	TGTGCCAGCAGCTTAGCCACATCCCCTGGAGATACGCAGTATTTT	CASSLATSPGDTQYF
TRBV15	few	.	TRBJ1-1	TGTGCCACCAGCAGTAGCAACATGAACACTGAAGCTTTCTTT	CATSSSNMNTEAFF
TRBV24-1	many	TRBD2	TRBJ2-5	TGTGCCACCAGTGATCCACTAGCGGGAGGGAAAGAGACCCAGTACTTC	CATSDPLAGGKETQYF
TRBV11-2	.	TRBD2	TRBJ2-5	TGTGCCAGCAGCTTAGTTCCGGGAGGGGGGGGGACCCAGTACTTC	CASSLVPGGGGTQYF
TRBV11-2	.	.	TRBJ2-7	TGTGCCAGCAGCTTAGATCTGGGAAGCTTCGAGCAGTACTTC	CASSLDLGSFEQYF
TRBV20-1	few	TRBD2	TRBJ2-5	TGCAGTGCCGTAGGGACTAGCGGACAAGAGACCCAGTACTTC	CSAVGTSGQETQYF
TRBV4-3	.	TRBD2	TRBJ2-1	TGCGCCAGCAGCCAAGATCTAGGACTAGCTTTTAATGAGCAGTTCTTC	CASSQDLGLAFNEQFF
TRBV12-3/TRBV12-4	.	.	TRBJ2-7	TGTGCCAGCAGTCTAGCGCAGAGCTCCTACGAGCAGTACTTC	CASSLAQSSYEQYF
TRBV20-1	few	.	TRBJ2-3	TGCAGTGGCTTAACCGGGCCCCCAGATACGCAGTATTTT	CSGLTGPPDTQYF
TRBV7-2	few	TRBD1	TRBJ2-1	TGTGCCAGCAGCCCAGGACAGGCCGATGAGCAGTTCTTC	CASSPGQADEQFF
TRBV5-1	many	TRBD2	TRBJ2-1	TGCGCCAGCAGCTTGGTCGGTAGCGGGAATGAGCAGTTCTTC	CASSLVGSGNEQFF
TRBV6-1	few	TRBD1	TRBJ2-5	TGTGCCAGCAGCCCTTACAGGGGGCAAGAGACCCAGTACTTC	CASSPYRGQETQYF
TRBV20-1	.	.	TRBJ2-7	TGCAGTGCTAGAGATTTCACAGGGGGGGAGTACGAGCAGTACTTC	CSARDFTGGEYEQYF
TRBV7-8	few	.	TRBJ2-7	TGTGCCAGCAGCTTAGATCGGGGAAGCTCCTACGAGCAGTACTTC	CASSLDRGSSYEQYF
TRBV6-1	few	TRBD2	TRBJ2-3	TGTGCCAGCACCCAGCGGGAGGCCCTAAAGCATACGCAGTATTTT	CASTQREALKHTQYF
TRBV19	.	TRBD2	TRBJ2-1	TGTGCCAGTAGTGTTACTAGCGGGACTTCAAATGAGCAGTTCTTC	CASSVTSGTSNEQFF
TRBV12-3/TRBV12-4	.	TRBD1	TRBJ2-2	TGTGCCAGCAGTCTCAGGGACAGGGGGCATGGCGGGGAGCTGTTTTTT	CASSLRDRGHGGELFF
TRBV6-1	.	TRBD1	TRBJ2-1	TGTGCCAGCCACCCGGGACAGACCTCCTACAATGAGCAGTTCTTC	CASHPGQTSYNEQFF
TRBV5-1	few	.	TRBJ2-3	TGCGCCAGCATCCTTGGGCTGGGGGCAATGACAGATACGCAGTATTTT	CASILGLGAMTDTQYF
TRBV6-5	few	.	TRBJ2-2	TGTGCCAGCAGTTACCAGATTAACACCGGGGAGCTGTTTTTT	CASSYQINTGELFF
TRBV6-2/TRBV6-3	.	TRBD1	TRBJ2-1	TGTGCCAGCACCAGAGCCGGGACAGAAGTCAATGAGCAGTTCTTC	CASTRAGTEVNEQFF
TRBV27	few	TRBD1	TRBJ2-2	TGTGCCAGCAGCAGGGGGGGACAGGGGGTTATCCGGACCGGGGAGCTGTTTTTT	CASSRGGQGVIRTGELFF
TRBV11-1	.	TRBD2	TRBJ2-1	TGTGCCAGCAGCCCGGGACTAGCGGGAGGGCAACAGCAGTTCTTC	CASSPGLAGGQQQFF
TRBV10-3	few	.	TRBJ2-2	TGTGCCATCAGTGGAACTAGGGCAGAAGACACCGGGGAGCTGTTTTTT	CAISGTRAEDTGELFF
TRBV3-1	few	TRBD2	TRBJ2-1	TGTGCCAGCAGCTCGACTAGCGGGAGCTATGAGCAGTTCTTC	CASSSTSGSYEQFF
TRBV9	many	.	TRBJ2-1	TGTGCCAGCAGCGTAGGAGGGGCGCGTCGAGATGAGCAGTTCTTC	CASSVGGARRDEQFF
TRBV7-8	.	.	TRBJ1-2	TGTGCCAGCAGCTTATCAAGGCGTCGCTACACCTTC	CASSLSRRRYTF
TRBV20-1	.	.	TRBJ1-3	TGCAGTGCTAGAGACACCAGGGGTGTGAGTGGAAACACCATATATTTT	CSARDTRGVSGNTIYF
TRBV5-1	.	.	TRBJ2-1	TGCGCCAGCACCTCCCGCGGGGCCTCCTACAATGAGCAGTTCTTC	CASTSRGASYNEQFF
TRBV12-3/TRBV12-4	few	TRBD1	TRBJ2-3	TGTGCCAGCAGGACAGGGGCGGGCACAGATACGCAGTATTTT	CASRTGAGTDTQYF
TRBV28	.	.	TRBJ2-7	TGTGCCAGCAGGACTAGTATTTACGAGCAGTACTTC	CASRTSIYEQYF
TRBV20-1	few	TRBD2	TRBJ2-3	TGCAGTGCTAGTTCGACTAGCGGGGATCAGGATACGCAGTATTTT	CSASSTSGDQDTQYF
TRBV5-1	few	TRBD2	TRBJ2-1	TGCGCCAGCAGCCCCCTTACCGGGACTAGCGGGAGTTTCGAGCAGTTCTTC	CASSPLTGTSGSFEQFF
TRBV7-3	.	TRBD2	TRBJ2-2	TGTGCCAGCAGCTTATTTTCGGGAGGGGCCACTGGGGAGCTGTTTTTT	CASSLFSGGATGELFF
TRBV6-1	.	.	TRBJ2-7	TGTGCCAGCATGGTGCTCTACGAGCAGTACTTC	CASMVLYEQYF
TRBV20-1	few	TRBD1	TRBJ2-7	TGCAGTGCTAGCGGACAGGGTGCCTCGGTGATCGAGCAGTACTTC	CSASGQGASVIEQYF
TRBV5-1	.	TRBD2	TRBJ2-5	TGCGCCAGCAGCGATGGGGCGGGAGTCCGAGAGACCCAGTACTTC	CASSDGAGVRETQYF
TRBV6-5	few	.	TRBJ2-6	TGTGCCAGCAGTTTGCGGACTACTTCTGGGGCCAACGTCCTGACTTTC	CASSLRTTSGANVLTF
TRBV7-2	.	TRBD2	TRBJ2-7	TGTGCCAGCAGCTTTCTAGCGGGAGCCTACGAGCAGTACTTC	CASSFLAGAYEQYF
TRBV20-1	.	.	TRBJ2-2	TGCAGTGGCTCTAGGTTTCCGAACACCGGGGAGCTGTTTTTT	CSGSRFPNTGELFF
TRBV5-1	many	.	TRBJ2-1	TGCGCCAGCAGCTTGGCCGGGCCGACGGAGCAGTTCTTC	CASSLAGPTEQFF
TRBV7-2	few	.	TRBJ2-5	TGTGCCAGCAGCCCCCAGACAGTGCGGGGAGAGACCCAGTACTTC	CASSPQTVRGETQYF
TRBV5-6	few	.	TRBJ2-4	TGTGCCAGCAGCTTAACAGGGAAAAACATTCAGTACTTC	CASSLTGKNIQYF
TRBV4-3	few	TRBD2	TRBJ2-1	TGCGCCAGCAGCCAAGAAGCGGGGTGGTCCTACAATGAGCAGTTCTTC	CASSQEAGWSYNEQFF
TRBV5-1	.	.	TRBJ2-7	TGCGCCAGCAGCTTGGAATTTATAGTCTACGAGCAGTACTTC	CASSLEFIVYEQYF
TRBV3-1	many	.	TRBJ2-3	TGTGCCAGCAGCCTGCGCAGCACAGATACGCAGTATTTT	CASSLRSTDTQYF
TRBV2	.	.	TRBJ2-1	TGTGCCAGCAACCTAGCGCTTGAGCAGTTCTTC	CASNLALEQFF
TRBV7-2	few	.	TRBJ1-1	TGTGCCAGCAGCCCTTCCCAGGGATCCACTGAAGCTTTCTTT	CASSPSQGSTEAFF
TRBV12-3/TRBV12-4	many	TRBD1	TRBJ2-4	TGTGCCAGCAGTTTAGGGACAGGATACATTCAGTACTTC	CASSLGTGYIQYF